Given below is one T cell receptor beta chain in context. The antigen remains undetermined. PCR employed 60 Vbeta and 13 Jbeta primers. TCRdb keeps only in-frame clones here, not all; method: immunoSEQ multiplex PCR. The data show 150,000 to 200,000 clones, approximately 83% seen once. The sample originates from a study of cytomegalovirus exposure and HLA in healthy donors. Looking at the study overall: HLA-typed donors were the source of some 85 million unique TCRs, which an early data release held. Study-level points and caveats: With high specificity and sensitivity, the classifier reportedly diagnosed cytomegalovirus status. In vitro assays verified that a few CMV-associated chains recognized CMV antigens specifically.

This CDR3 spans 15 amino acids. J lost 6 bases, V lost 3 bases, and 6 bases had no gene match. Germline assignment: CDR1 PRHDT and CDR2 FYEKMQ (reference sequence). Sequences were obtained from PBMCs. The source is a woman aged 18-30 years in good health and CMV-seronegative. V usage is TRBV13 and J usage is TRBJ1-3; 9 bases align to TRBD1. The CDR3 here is CASSFGGQGKNTIYF. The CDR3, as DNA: TGTGCCAGCAGCTTTGGGGGACAGGGTAAAAACACCATATATTTT. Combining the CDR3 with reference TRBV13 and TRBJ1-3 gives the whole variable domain AAGVIQSPRHLIKEKRETATLKCYPIPRHDTVYWYQQGPGQDPQFLISFYEKMQSDKGSIPDRFSAQQFSDYHSELNMSSLELGDSALYFCASSFGGQGKNTIYFGEGSWLTVV.